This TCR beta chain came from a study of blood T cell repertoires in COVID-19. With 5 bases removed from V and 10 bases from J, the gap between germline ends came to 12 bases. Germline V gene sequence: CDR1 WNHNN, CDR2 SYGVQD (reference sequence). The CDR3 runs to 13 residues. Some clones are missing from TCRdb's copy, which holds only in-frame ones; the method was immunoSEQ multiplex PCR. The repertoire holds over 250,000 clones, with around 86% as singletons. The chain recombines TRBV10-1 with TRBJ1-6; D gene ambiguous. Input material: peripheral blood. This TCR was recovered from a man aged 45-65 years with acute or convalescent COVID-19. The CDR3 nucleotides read TGCGCCAGCAGTTCAGGATTGGAATCACCCCTCCACTTT. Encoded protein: CASSSGLESPLHF.